The 28 T cell receptor beta chains given below trace back to one sample, sequenced in a study of low-dose radiotherapy and immunotherapy resistance in tumors. Time point defined: after trial treatment. As to treatment: LDRT plus nivolumab, ipilimumab, low-dose cyclophosphamide and aspirin (RACIN trial). Gene-specific TRAV and TRBV primers were used for first-strand cDNA, covering alpha and beta chains. With a V-primer adapter and a constant-region primer, TCRs were amplified for around 21 PCR cycles. TCRdb re-analysed the reads in MiXCR, keeping a single row per CDR3 protein. Of around 80,000 distinct CDR3 sequences in the sample, around 17% were seen once. Sequenced here: PBMCs, sampled after low-dose radiotherapy plus immunotherapy. Source of these receptors: a male donor with prostate cancer.

The table lists this clonotype with a count of one. This sequence joins TRBV27 and TRBJ2-7; 11 bases match TRBD1. The CDR3 extends over 16 amino acids. The junction had 6 bases not matched to a gene; V was cut back by 5 bases and J by 0 bases. Per the germline V gene, CDR1 is MNHEY and CDR2 is SMNVEV (reference sequence). CDR3 amino acids: CASSGGQGANSYEQYF. The CDR3 DNA reads as TGTGCCAGCAGTGGAGGACAGGGGGCCAACTCCTACGAGCAGTACTTC.

This clonotype was observed a handful of times. The chain carries TRBV7-2 and TRBJ2-1; perhaps TRBD2 as D (5 bases). This CDR3 has 14 amino acids. Germline loops: CDR1 SGHTA, CDR2 FQGNSA. V was clipped by 5 bases and J by 6 bases, with 14 bases between them. The chain's CDR3 is CASSPGSSGNEQFF. The CDR3 DNA follows: TGTGCCAGCAGCCCGGGGAGTTCGGGCAATGAGCAGTTCTTC.

This clonotype was seen only a few times. The gene calls are TRBV5-4 and TRBJ2-1, with TRBD2 matching 10 bases. The trim removed 5 bases at V and 7 bases at J, leaving 6 bases unmatched. The V gene's germline CDR1 is SGHNT and CDR2 YYREEE (reference sequence). CDR3 length: 14 amino acids. The CDR3 DNA sequence: TGTGCCAGCAGGGCTAGCGGGAGCTGGAATGAGCAGTTCTTC. Its protein product is CASRASGSWNEQFF.

There are many counts of this clonotype. This sequence joins TRBV13 and TRBJ2-2, with 15 positions matching TRBD2. Germline values: CDR1 PRHDT, CDR2 FYEKMQ (reference sequence). CDR3 size: 19 residues. Germline trimming cut 5 bases from V and 5 bases from J; bases unmatched to any gene: 12. CDR3 in amino acids: CASSPGLAGGPRRTGELFF. CDR3 bases: TGTGCCAGCAGCCCAGGACTAGCGGGAGGGCCGAGGAGGACCGGGGAGCTGTTTTTT.

The table lists this clonotype with many counts. The V call is TRBV28, the J call TRBJ2-7, with D perhaps matching TRBD2 (6 bases). V was cut by 0 bases and J by 4 bases, with 16 bases left in between. The CDR3 runs to 16 residues. CDR1 MDHEN and CDR2 SYDVKM come from the germline V gene. The CDR3 nucleotides are TGTGCCAGCAGTTTATGGGGGGGTACTTCTATTTACGAGCAGTACTTC. Translated: CASSLWGGTSIYEQYF.

This clonotype was recorded at least ten times. One junction end does not reproduce the germline sequence, and a read error may be involved. The rearrangement uses TRBV4-1 and TRBJ2-3; TRBD2 is a possible D gene (6 bases). CDR3 size: 15 residues. CDR1 MGHRA and CDR2 YSYEKL come from the germline V gene. CDR3 protein: CASSQVGGGTDTQYF. For the CDR3, the DNA is TGTGCCAGCAGCCAAGTCGGAGGGGGCACAGATACGCAGTATTTT.

The sample holds many counts of this clonotype. The chain links TRBV5-1 to TRBJ2-1; D may be TRBD2 (5 bases). Germline lookup yields CDR1 SGHRS and CDR2 YFSETQ. Trimming shortened V by 2 bases and J by 9 bases, and 12 bases separated the two germline ends. CDR3 size: 13 residues. The chain's CDR3 is CASSFEGAPEQFF. CDR3 coding DNA: TGCGCCAGCAGCTTTGAGGGAGCTCCTGAGCAGTTCTTC.

This clonotype appeared many times. CDR3 loop: CASSGSGRRSYNEQFF. The CDR3 nucleotides read TGCGCCAGCAGCGGCAGCGGGAGGCGCTCCTACAATGAGCAGTTCTTC. This chain joins TRBV4-1 and TRBJ2-1; TRBD2 matches at 9 bases. The CDR3 spans 16 residues. The germline V gene encodes CDR1 MGHRA and CDR2 YSYEKL. The V segment lost 5 bases and the J segment 0 bases; nucleotides outside the gene matches: 5.

This clonotype was seen many times. For the CDR3, the DNA is TGTGCCAGCAGTACCGGGACAGTAGGCAATCAGCCCCAGCATTTT. This codes for CASSTGTVGNQPQHF. The chain has TRBV2 and TRBJ1-5; 7 bases match TRBD1. The J segment lost 2 bases and the V segment lost 5 bases, leaving 6 bases of the junction unmatched. CDR1 and CDR2 (germline): SNHLY, FYNNEI. The CDR3 is 15 residues long.

This clonotype was counted many times. This chain connects TRBV7-2 to TRBJ1-1; D is undetermined. Trimming cost V 1 base and J 0 bases, with 6 bases left between them. CDR1 and CDR2 from the germline V gene are SGHTA and FQGNSA. The CDR3 covers 14 residues. In DNA, the CDR3 is TGTGCCAGCAGCTTAGACAACGTGAACACTGAAGCTTTCTTT. Translated, it gives CASSLDNVNTEAFF.

This clonotype was observed at least ten times. The chain carries TRBV25-1 and TRBJ2-7; 11 bases are shared with TRBD1. Germline CDR1 MGHDK, CDR2 SYGVNS. Trimming took 3 bases from V and 3 from J; bases not matched to a gene: 1. This CDR3 spans 14 amino acids. CDR3 sequence: CASSEGQGVYEQYF. The CDR3 nucleotides read TGTGCCAGCAGTGAGGGACAGGGGGTCTACGAGCAGTACTTC.

This clonotype was seen many times. This chain uses TRBV29-1 with TRBJ2-7, with TRBD1 matching 7 bases. With 7 bases clipped from V and 5 bases from J, the junction kept 8 bases outside the gene matches. Germline V gene data show CDR1 as SQVTM and CDR2 as ANQGSEA. The CDR3 runs to 12 residues. CDR3 sequence: CSAYRGRDEQYF. The DNA for the CDR3 is TGCAGCGCGTACAGGGGTCGCGACGAGCAGTACTTC.

This clonotype was seen many times. The chain has TRBV10-2 and TRBJ2-7; 9 bases are shared with TRBD2. The germline V gene encodes CDR1 WSHSY and CDR2 SAAADI. J was trimmed by 2 bases and V by 5 bases; bases with no gene match: 7. This CDR3 region has 15 residues. The CDR3, as DNA: TGCGCCAGCAGTAGAGTAGCGGGAGATGCCTACGAGCAGTACTTC. Residues: CASSRVAGDAYEQYF.

At least ten counts were recorded for this clonotype. This chain links TRBV6-6 with TRBJ2-1; 7 nucleotides agree with TRBD2. Germline V gene lookup returns CDR1 MNHNY and CDR2 SVGAGI (reference sequence). This CDR3 is built from 13 residues. Trimming cost V 7 bases and J 10 bases; bases outside gene matches: 10. CDR3 protein: CASKGGSGKEQFF. The CDR3 nucleotides are TGTGCCAGCAAGGGCGGGAGCGGGAAGGAGCAGTTCTTC.

This clonotype was recorded at least ten times. The chain is built from TRBV20-1 and TRBJ2-5; unclear D gene. Trimming removed 3 bases at V and 5 bases at J, with 4 bases between. Germline V gene sequence: CDR1 DFQATT, CDR2 SNEGSKA (reference sequence). The CDR3 is made up of 10 amino acids. In DNA, the CDR3 is TGCAGTGCTAGCGGGGAGACCCAGTACTTC. Its translation is CSASGETQYF.

This clonotype was seen many times. The rearrangement links TRBV15 to TRBJ2-1; D may be TRBD2 (6 bases). V shed 3 bases and J shed 8 bases, with 17 bases lying between them. Germline values: CDR1 LNHNV, CDR2 YYDKDF (reference sequence). The CDR3 loop spans 15 amino acids. The CDR3 DNA sequence: TGTGCCACCAGCAGTACTCGGGAGATTAACTATGAGCAGTTCTTC. It codes for CATSSTREINYEQFF. Looking up the rest from reference TRBV15 and TRBJ2-1 gives the full variable domain: DAMVIQNPRYQVTQFGKPVTLSCSQTLNHNVMYWYQQKSSQAPKLLFHYYDKDFNNEADTPDNFQSRRPNTSFCFLDIRSPGLGDTAMYLCATSSTREINYEQFFGPGTRLTVL.

This clonotype has ten or more counts. This chain uses TRBV20-1 with TRBJ2-1, with TRBD2 identical over 14 bases. The CDR3 length is 16 residues. The trim removed 6 bases at V and 6 bases at J, leaving 10 bases unmatched. CDR1 and CDR2 (germline): DFQATT, SNEGSKA (reference sequence). Here the CDR3 DNA reads TGCAGTGCAGCCGGGACTAGCGGGAGTCGGGGCAATGAGCAGTTCTTC. This encodes CSAAGTSGSRGNEQFF.

The table lists this clonotype with many counts. V is TRBV11-1 and J is TRBJ2-1; the D gene is possibly TRBD1 (5 bases). Trimming removed 1 base from V and 5 bases from J, with 12 bases in between. The germline V gene encodes CDR1 SGHAT and CDR2 FQDESV (reference sequence). CDR3 length: 15 residues. In DNA, the CDR3 is TGTGCCAGCAGCTTAGGCCCGACAGTTGACAATGAGCAGTTCTTC. Translation gives CASSLGPTVDNEQFF.

This clonotype was recorded at least ten times. The genes are TRBV19 and TRBJ2-1; D possibly corresponds to TRBD2 (6 bases). Germline values: CDR1 LNHDA, CDR2 SQIVND (reference sequence). CDR3 length equals 14 residues. V was clipped by 3 bases and J by 3 bases, with 9 bases between them. The CDR3 DNA reads as TGTGCCAGTAGTATGGCGGGGTACTACAATGAGCAGTTCTTC. It specifies CASSMAGYYNEQFF.

This clonotype has ten or more counts. The CDR3 here is CSATQEVAKNIQYF. For the CDR3, the DNA is TGCAGTGCTACCCAGGAAGTAGCCAAAAACATTCAGTACTTC. The V and J genes are TRBV20-1 and TRBJ2-4; no definite D call. Deletions cut 4 bases from V and 0 bases from J, with 10 bases between. Germline CDR1 DFQATT, CDR2 SNEGSKA (reference sequence). CDR3 length equals 14 residues.

This clonotype was observed at least ten times. The chain links TRBV5-1 to TRBJ1-5; the D is unclear. The V gene's germline CDR1 is SGHRS and CDR2 YFSETQ. Trimming pared 0 bases from V and 7 bases from J, leaving 8 bases between. This CDR3 region has 13 residues. DNA of the CDR3: TGCGCCAGCAGCTTGGCTGGTGGGCAGCCCCAGCATTTT. As protein: CASSLAGGQPQHF.

V usage is TRBV28 and J usage is TRBJ2-1; 12 nucleotides agree with TRBD2. This CDR3 comprises 16 residues. V gave up 3 bases and J gave up 9 bases; unmatched junction bases: 9. Germline V gene sequence: CDR1 MDHEN, CDR2 SYDVKM. CDR3 in amino acids: CASSLGQTSGSPEQFF. CDR3 sequence (DNA): TGTGCCAGCAGTTTGGGACAGACTAGCGGGAGCCCTGAGCAGTTCTTC.

In its sample, this clonotype was seen many times. The rearrangement links TRBV6-5 to TRBJ2-7; 12 nucleotides agree with TRBD2. Trimming at V came to 2 bases and at J to 6 bases, leaving 5 bases not matched to a gene. Per the germline V gene, CDR1 is MNHEY and CDR2 is SVGAGI. CDR3 length equals 15 residues. CDR3 in DNA: TGTGCCAGCAGTTACGCGACTAGCGGGAGATTCGAGCAGTACTTC. Its translation is CASSYATSGRFEQYF.

This clonotype has at least ten counts. The V call is TRBV2, the J call TRBJ2-7; 7 bases line up with TRBD1. V was clipped by 4 bases and J by 6 bases; unmatched bases: 6. Per the germline V gene, CDR1 is SNHLY and CDR2 is FYNNEI. The CDR3 sequence is 13 residues long. CDR3 sequence reads: CASSVDRVSEQYF. The CDR3 nucleotides read TGTGCCAGCAGTGTTGACAGGGTGTCCGAGCAGTACTTC.

The V gene is TRBV6-5, the J gene TRBJ2-7, with 8 bases identical to TRBD1. The CDR3 totals 14 residues. Germline V gene data show CDR1 as MNHEY and CDR2 as SVGAGI. V dropped 5 bases and J dropped 4; count of bases not matched to a gene: 7. The CDR3 bases are TGTGCCAGCAGTGCACGACAGGGGCCTTACGAGCAGTACTTC. Residues: CASSARQGPYEQYF.

The V and J genes are TRBV6-2 or TRBV6-3 and TRBJ1-5, with D unclear. CDR3 length: 17 amino acids. With 9 bases removed from V and 3 bases from J, the gap between germline ends came to 24 bases. Germline V gene data show CDR1 as MNHEY and CDR2 as SVGEGT. CDR3 region: CARSHPLGRRDNQPQHF. CDR3 DNA sequence: TGTGCCAGAAGTCACCCTCTTGGGAGGAGGGACAATCAGCCCCAGCATTTT.

This clonotype was counted many times. V usage is TRBV7-2 and J usage is TRBJ2-3; TRBD2 agrees at 13 bases. Germline V gene sequence: CDR1 SGHTA, CDR2 FQGNSA. The CDR3 has 16 amino acids. V gave up 5 bases and J gave up 3 bases; unmatched junction bases: 5. CDR3 sequence: CASSKGLAGTTDTQYF. The CDR3 region has the DNA TGTGCCAGCAGCAAGGGACTAGCGGGAACAACAGATACGCAGTATTTT.

Regarding this clonotype: A read error may be the cause here, since a much bigger clone is one base away. The chain has TRBV20-1 and TRBJ2-1; tentatively, D is TRBD2 (5 bases). The germline gives CDR1 DFQATT, CDR2 SNEGSKA (reference sequence). V was pared by 3 bases and J by 4 bases, with 19 bases between. The CDR3 runs to 16 residues. CDR3 in DNA: TGCAGTGCTAGCTACCCCAGCAGGAGGAGGTACAATGAGCAGTTCTTC. Its protein product is CSASYPSRRRYNEQFF.